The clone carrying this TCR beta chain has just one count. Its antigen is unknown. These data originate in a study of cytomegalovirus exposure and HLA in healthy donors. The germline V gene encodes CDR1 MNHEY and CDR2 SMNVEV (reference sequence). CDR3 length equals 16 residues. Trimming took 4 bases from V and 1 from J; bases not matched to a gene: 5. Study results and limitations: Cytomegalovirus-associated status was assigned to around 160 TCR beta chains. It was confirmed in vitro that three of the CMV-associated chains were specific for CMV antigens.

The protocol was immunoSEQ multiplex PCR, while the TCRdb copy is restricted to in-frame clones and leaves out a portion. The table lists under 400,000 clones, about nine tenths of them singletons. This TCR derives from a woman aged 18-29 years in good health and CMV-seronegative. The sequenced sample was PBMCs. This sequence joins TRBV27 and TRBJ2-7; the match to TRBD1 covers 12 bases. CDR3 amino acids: CASSSGTGGISYEQYF. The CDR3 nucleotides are TGTGCCAGCAGTTCCGGGACAGGGGGCATATCCTACGAGCAGTACTTC.